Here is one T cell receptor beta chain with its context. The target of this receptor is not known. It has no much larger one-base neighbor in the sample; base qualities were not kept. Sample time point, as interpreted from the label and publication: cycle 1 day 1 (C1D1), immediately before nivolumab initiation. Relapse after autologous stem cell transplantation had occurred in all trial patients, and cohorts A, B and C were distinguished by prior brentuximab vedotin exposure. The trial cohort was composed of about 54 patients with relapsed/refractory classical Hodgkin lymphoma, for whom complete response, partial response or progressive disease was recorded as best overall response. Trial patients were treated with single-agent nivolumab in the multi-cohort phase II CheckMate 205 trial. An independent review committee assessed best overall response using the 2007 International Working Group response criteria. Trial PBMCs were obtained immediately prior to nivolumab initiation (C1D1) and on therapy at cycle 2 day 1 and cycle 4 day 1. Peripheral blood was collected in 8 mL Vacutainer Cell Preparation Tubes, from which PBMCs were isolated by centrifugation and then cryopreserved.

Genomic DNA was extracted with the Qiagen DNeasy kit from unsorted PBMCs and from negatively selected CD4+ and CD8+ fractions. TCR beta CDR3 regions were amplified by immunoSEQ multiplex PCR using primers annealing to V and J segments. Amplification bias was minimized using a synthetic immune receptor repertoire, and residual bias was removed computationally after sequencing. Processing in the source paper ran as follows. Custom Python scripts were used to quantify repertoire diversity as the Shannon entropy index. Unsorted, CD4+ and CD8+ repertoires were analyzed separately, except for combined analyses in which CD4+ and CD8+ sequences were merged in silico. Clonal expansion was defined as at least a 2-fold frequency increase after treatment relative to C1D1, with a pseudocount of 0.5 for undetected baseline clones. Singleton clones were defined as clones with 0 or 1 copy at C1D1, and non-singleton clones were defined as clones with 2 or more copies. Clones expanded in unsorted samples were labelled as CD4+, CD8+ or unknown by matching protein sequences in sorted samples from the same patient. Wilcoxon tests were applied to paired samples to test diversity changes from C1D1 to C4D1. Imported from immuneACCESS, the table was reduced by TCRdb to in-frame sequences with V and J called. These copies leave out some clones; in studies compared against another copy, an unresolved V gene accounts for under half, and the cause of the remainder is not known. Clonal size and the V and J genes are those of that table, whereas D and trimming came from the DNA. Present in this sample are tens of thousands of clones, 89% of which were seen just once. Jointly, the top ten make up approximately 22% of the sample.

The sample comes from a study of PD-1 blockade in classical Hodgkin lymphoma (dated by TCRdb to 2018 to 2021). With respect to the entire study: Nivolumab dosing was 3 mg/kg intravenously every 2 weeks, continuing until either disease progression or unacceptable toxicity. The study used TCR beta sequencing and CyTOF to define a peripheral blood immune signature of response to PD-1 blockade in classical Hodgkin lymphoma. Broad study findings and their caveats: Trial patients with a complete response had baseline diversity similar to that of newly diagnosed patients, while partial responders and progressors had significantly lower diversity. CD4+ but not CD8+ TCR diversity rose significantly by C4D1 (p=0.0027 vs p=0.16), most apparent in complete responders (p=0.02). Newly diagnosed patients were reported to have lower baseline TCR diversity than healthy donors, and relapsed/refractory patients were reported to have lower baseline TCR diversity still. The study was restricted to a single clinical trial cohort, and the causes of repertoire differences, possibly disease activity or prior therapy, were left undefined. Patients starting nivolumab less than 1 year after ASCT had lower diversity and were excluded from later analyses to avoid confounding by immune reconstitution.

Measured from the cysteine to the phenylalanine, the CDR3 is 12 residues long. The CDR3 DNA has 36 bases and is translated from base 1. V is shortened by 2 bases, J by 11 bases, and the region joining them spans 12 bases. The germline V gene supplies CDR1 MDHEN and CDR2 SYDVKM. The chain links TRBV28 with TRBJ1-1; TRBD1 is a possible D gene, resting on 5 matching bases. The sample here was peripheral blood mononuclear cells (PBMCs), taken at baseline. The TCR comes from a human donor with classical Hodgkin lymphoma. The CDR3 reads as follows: CASSLQGADAFF. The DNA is TGTGCCAGCAGTTTACAAGGGGCGGACGCTTTCTTT.